This T cell receptor beta chain was captured in a study of T cell repertoires in cytomegalovirus infection. Whole-study context: Based on public TCR beta signatures, there were indications of CMV infection and of a matching HLA type. Study outcomes and limitations: Clonotypes of TCR beta that were HLA-C-restricted and CMV-specific dominated the ex vivo response. Totalled public TCR beta family frequency picked out people who carried CMV plus the relevant HLA.

This CDR3 comprises 16 residues. Per the germline V gene, CDR1 is KGHSH and CDR2 is LQKENI. Trimming took 5 bases from V and 1 from J; bases not matched to a gene: 7. On this clonotype itself: What it binds is not known.

TCRdb redid the calling of the reads with MiXCR, one entry per CDR3 protein. The repertoire has 650,000 to 900,000 distinct CDR3 sequences, 30% to 35% of them found once; the top ten carry approximately 13%. Source: cultured CD8+ T cells from PBMCs, taken from culture after CMV antigen stimulation. The sequence was collected from a human donor in good health (CMV status not recorded). Some clones in this sample may be carry-over from other donors' samples. This rearrangement joins TRBV18 to TRBJ1-1; 10 bases are shared with TRBD1. In DNA form, the CDR3 reads TGTGCCAGCTCATCCCAGGGACAGGGGCCGAACACTGAAGCTTTCTTT. This codes for CASSSQGQGPNTEAFF.